This TCR beta chain stems from a study of early T cells in non-severe SARS-CoV-2 infection. Only a few counts were recorded for this clonotype. TCRdb reanalysed the 5' RACE reads using MiXCR and keeps one entry per CDR3 protein. Seen here are some 67,000 distinct CDR3 sequences, 9% to 10% observed once, and the top ten hold less than 20%. CDR3 length: 14 residues. Germline CDR1 DFQATT, CDR2 SNEGSKA (reference sequence). Trimming took off 4 bases at V and 7 bases at J, with 20 bases between the two ends. The starting material was whole blood, obtained at baseline. The chain is built from TRBV20-1 and TRBJ2-7; possible D gene TRBD2, 6 bases. The TCR was taken from an adult who was a healthcare worker with PCR-confirmed SARS-CoV-2 infection or an uninfected control (not recorded which). The CDR3 reads CSANPAYSGPEQYF. DNA of the CDR3: TGCAGTGCTAACCCCGCATATAGCGGCCCGGAGCAGTACTTC.